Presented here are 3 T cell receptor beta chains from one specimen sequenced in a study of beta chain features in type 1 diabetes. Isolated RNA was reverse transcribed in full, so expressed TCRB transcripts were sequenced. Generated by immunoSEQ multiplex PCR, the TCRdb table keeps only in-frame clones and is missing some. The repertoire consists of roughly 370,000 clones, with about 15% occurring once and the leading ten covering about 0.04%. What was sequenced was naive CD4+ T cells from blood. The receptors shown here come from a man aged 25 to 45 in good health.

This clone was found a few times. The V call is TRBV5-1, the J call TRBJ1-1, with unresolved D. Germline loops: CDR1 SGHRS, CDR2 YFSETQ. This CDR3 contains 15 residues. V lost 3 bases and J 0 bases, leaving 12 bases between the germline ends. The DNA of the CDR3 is TGCGCCAGCAGCTCGCAGGCGTGGGTGAACACTGAAGCTTTCTTT. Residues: CASSSQAWVNTEAFF.

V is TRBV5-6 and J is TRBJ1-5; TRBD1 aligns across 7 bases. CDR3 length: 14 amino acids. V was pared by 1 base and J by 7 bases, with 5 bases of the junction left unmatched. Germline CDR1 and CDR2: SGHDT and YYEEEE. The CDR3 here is CASSLRGQRQPQHF. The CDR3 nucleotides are TGTGCCAGCAGCTTGAGGGGACAGAGGCAGCCCCAGCATTTT.

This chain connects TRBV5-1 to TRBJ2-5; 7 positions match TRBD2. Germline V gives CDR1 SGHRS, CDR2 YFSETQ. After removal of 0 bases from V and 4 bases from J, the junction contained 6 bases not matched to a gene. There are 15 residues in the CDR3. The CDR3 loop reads CASSLEAGVRETQYF. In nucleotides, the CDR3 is TGCGCCAGCAGCTTGGAGGCGGGAGTAAGAGAGACCCAGTACTTC.